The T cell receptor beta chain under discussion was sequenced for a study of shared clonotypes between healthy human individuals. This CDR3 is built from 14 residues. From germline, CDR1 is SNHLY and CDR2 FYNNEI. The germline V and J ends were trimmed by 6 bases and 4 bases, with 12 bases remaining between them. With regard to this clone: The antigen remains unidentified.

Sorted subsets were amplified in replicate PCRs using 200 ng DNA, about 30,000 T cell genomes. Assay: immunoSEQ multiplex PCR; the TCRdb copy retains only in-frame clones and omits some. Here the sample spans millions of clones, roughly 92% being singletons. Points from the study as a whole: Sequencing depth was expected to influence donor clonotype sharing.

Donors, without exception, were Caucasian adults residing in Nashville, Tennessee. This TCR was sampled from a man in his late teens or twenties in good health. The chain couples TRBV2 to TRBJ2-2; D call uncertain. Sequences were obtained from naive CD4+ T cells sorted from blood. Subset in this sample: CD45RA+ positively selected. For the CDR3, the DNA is TGTGCCAGCAGAAGTCGTACGGGCACCGGGGAGCTGTTTTTT. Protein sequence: CASRSRTGTGELFF.